One sample yielded the 23 T cell receptor beta chains listed below, sequenced in a study of blood T cells in healthy people across ages (dated by TCRdb to between 2014 and 2017). The receptor library was made with 5' RACE. Sequencing instrument: Illumina HiSeq 2500. A second PCR of about 7 to 12 cycles was run with a J-beta primer mix and a sample-barcoded 5' primer. The public reads were run again by TCRdb, first through fastp at Q25 and then through MiXCR, and only productive beta chains were kept. When rows share a CDR3 protein, they turn into one entry using the most common DNA and genes. The sample records around 800,000 distinct CDR3 sequences, 25% to 30% of which are singletons. Under 3% of the sample is in the top ten clones. The same data also contributed to another study, on T cells of mothers and their children.

Material: blood. Source of these receptors: a boy aged 10-17 years in good health.

This chain links TRBV15 with TRBJ1-6; 7 bases line up with TRBD1. This CDR3 comprises 17 residues. With V trimmed by 1 base and J by 5 bases, 8 bases remained unmatched. Germline CDR1 is LNHNV and CDR2 is YYDKDF (reference sequence). CDR3 amino acids: CATSRGQGGGDNSPLHF. The CDR3 coding sequence is TGTGCCACCAGCAGAGGACAGGGCGGAGGGGATAATTCACCCCTCCACTTT.

The chain employs TRBV7-9 and TRBJ2-7, with D possibly TRBD1 on 5 matching bases. V was cut by 1 base and J by 0 bases, with 10 bases left in between. Germline V lookup: CDR1 SEHNR, CDR2 FQNEAQ (reference sequence). This CDR3 has 15 amino acids. The DNA of the CDR3 is TGTGCCAGCAGCTTAGTTCAGGGTGACTCCTACGAGCAGTACTTC. It yields the protein CASSLVQGDSYEQYF.

As concerns this clonotype: One base away lies a much larger clone, so this may be a sequencing read error. In DNA, the CDR3 is TGTGCCAGCAGCTTAGGACAGGGGGCCAACAATGAGCAGCTCTTC. Protein product: CASSLGQGANNEQLF. This rearrangement joins TRBV7-3 to TRBJ2-1; 11 bases agree with TRBD1. CDR3 length: 15 residues. Germline V gene sequence: CDR1 SGHTA, CDR2 FQGTGA.

The gene calls are TRBV7-9 and TRBJ1-2, with TRBD1 as a possible D gene (5 bases). The germline V and J ends were trimmed by 3 bases and 10 bases, with 15 bases remaining between them. Per germline, CDR1 SEHNR and CDR2 FQNEAQ (reference sequence). This CDR3 has 13 amino acids. For the CDR3, the DNA is TGTGCCAGCAGCTTGACGGCAGGGCGTCCCTACACCTTC. Protein: CASSLTAGRPYTF.

In this sample, this clonotype turned up a few times. CDR3 nucleotide sequence: TGTGCCAGCTCTAGCCTCCGAGGGTTGGAGACCCAGTACTTC. This translates into CASSSLRGLETQYF. This chain uses TRBV7-9 with TRBJ2-5; D may be TRBD2 (5 bases). V lost 8 bases to trimming and J lost 5 bases, with 18 bases between them. This CDR3 contains 14 residues. Per the germline V gene, CDR1 is SEHNR and CDR2 is FQNEAQ (reference sequence).

The CDR3 protein is CSARDGSSYGYTF. The CDR3 coding sequence is TGCAGTGCTAGAGATGGATCCTCCTATGGCTACACCTTC. The J gene is TRBJ1-2, the V gene TRBV20-1; no clear D. The V end lost 0 bases, the J end lost 4 bases, and 9 bases lay between the germline ends. The CDR3 extends over 13 amino acids. Germline V gives CDR1 DFQATT, CDR2 SNEGSKA (reference sequence).

This clonotype appeared a few times. Its ends do not fully match the called genes, so a read error is possible. J is TRBJ2-1 and V is TRBV7-2; the match to TRBD2 covers 13 bases. The better agreement between TRBJ2-5 and the DNA end casts doubt on the J call. The CDR3 runs to 15 residues. Germline V lookup: CDR1 SGHTA, CDR2 FQGNSA. The CDR3 bases are TGTGCCCGCAGCGTGGGACTAGCGGGGCAGGGGACCCAGTACTTC. Amino acids: CARSVGLAGQGTQYF.

The V call is TRBV6-5, the J call TRBJ2-5, with a tentative D call TRBD1 (6 bases). V was trimmed by 0 bases and J by 3 bases, leaving 14 bases between them. Germline V gene lookup returns CDR1 MNHEY and CDR2 SVGAGI. The length of the CDR3 is 16 residues. CDR3 DNA sequence: TGTGCCAGCAGTTACTCTATCAGGGACAACAAAGAGACCCAGTACTTC. Protein: CASSYSIRDNKETQYF.

This clonotype was picked up a small number of times. The rearrangement links TRBV20-1 to TRBJ2-3; 7 nucleotides agree with TRBD2. Germline V gene sequence: CDR1 DFQATT, CDR2 SNEGSKA (reference sequence). J lost 2 bases, V lost 5 bases, and 10 bases had no gene match. The CDR3 covers 15 residues. CDR3 coding DNA: TGCAGTGCTGGGGGACTAAAGCCTTACACAGATACGCAGTATTTT. Translation gives CSAGGLKPYTDTQYF.

The rearrangement joins TRBV6-6 to TRBJ2-7; 7 bases agree with TRBD1. The end of the DNA aligns better with TRBJ2-1, so the J call may be wrong. Germline CDR1 reads MNHNY; CDR2 reads SVGAGI (reference sequence). The CDR3 contains 14 residues. CDR3 sequence reads: CASSYWDSHNEQFF. The DNA for the CDR3 is TGTGCCAGCAGTTACTGGGACAGCCACAATGAGCAGTTCTTC.

CDR3 sequence reads: CSVPGQGDGYTF. Here the CDR3 DNA reads TGCAGCGTACCGGGACAGGGTGATGGCTACACCTTC. V gene TRBV29-1 combines with J gene TRBJ1-2, with 9 bases aligning to TRBD1. The CDR3 contains 12 residues. CDR1 SQVTM and CDR2 ANQGSEA come from the germline V gene. Trimming cost V 6 bases and J 6 bases; bases outside gene matches: 5.

This chain links TRBV2 with TRBJ2-1; D could derive from TRBD1 or TRBD2 (6 bases each). The V end lost 6 bases, the J end lost 0 bases, and 12 bases lay between the germline ends. CDR1 is SNHLY, CDR2 FYNNEI, per germline. CDR3 size: 15 residues. This chain's CDR3 is CASRTGGGSYNEQFF. The CDR3 DNA is TGTGCCAGCAGGACAGGAGGGGGCTCCTACAATGAGCAGTTCTTC.

The sample holds a few counts of this clonotype. This chain uses TRBV5-1 with TRBJ2-4; 9 positions match TRBD1. The CDR3 sequence is 15 residues long. V lost 4 bases, J lost 5 bases, and 7 bases stayed unmatched. Per the germline V gene, CDR1 is SGHRS and CDR2 is YFSETQ. CDR3: CASSPGQGFENIQYF. In DNA, the CDR3 is TGCGCCAGCAGCCCGGGACAGGGATTCGAAAACATTCAGTACTTC.

In its sample, this clonotype was seen a few times. This chain uses TRBV27 with TRBJ2-4, with D possibly TRBD2 on 5 matching bases. The CDR3 contains 13 residues. V was trimmed by 0 bases and J by 9 bases, leaving 9 bases between them. CDR1 is MNHEY and CDR2 is SMNVEV in the germline V gene (reference sequence). The CDR3 bases are TGTGCCAGCAGTTTATCGGAGGATAGCATTCAGTACTTC. Its translation: CASSLSEDSIQYF.

This clonotype turned up a few times. V gene TRBV24-1 combines with J gene TRBJ2-5; 8 bases agree with TRBD2. CDR3 length: 15 residues. The germline CDR1 and CDR2 sequences are KGHDR and SFDVKD. J gave up 1 base and V 4 bases, and 4 bases lay outside the gene matches. The CDR3 region has the DNA TGTGCCACCAGTGACACAGCGGGGGCCCAAGAGACCCAGTACTTC. Translating gives CATSDTAGAQETQYF.

This clonotype occurred a few times. This CDR3 is CASSEFSGGRRETQYF. In nucleotides, the CDR3 is TGTGCCAGCAGTGAATTCAGCGGGGGCCGCCGGGAGACCCAGTACTTC. This chain joins TRBV25-1 and TRBJ2-5; 8 nucleotides agree with TRBD2. Trimming took 1 base from V and 5 from J; bases not matched to a gene: 9. This CDR3 has 16 residues. The germline V gene has CDR1 MGHDK and CDR2 SYGVNS.

CDR3 nucleotide sequence: TGCAGTGCTAGATCGCCCTGGGCCACGCAGTATTTT. It codes for CSARSPWATQYF. The chain has TRBV20-1 and TRBJ2-3; D is uncertain. Trimming took 2 bases from V and 9 from J, leaving 12 bases between them. Germline V gene lookup returns CDR1 DFQATT and CDR2 SNEGSKA (reference sequence). The CDR3 totals 12 residues.

This clonotype came up once. The V and J genes are TRBV7-2 and TRBJ2-5; a possible D gene is TRBD2 (6 bases). The germline V gene has CDR1 SGHTA and CDR2 FQGNSA. The ends were cut back, 5 bases at V and 5 bases at J, with 18 bases in the middle. The CDR3 consists of 15 residues. The DNA of the CDR3 is TGTGCCAGCAGCCCACGGGAGACCCGGGGGGAGACCCAGTACTTC. This codes for CASSPRETRGETQYF.

This clonotype occurred many times. The V call is TRBV5-1, the J call TRBJ2-1; D remains ambiguous. V lost 2 bases, J lost 1 base, and 7 bases lay in between. Germline V lookup: CDR1 SGHRS, CDR2 YFSETQ. The CDR3 consists of 14 residues. The CDR3 bases are TGCGCCAGCAGCTTTGCAGAATCCTACAATGAGCAGTTCTTC. Its translation: CASSFAESYNEQFF.

This clonotype was seen only a few times. V gene TRBV24-1 combines with J gene TRBJ2-1; tentatively, D is TRBD2 (5 bases). Per germline, CDR1 KGHDR and CDR2 SFDVKD. This CDR3 comprises 13 residues. The V end was cut by 8 bases, the J end by 10 bases, with 17 bases between. CDR3 region: CATTGLDFEEQFF. DNA of the CDR3: TGTGCCACCACCGGACTGGACTTTGAAGAGCAGTTCTTC.

The sample holds a few counts of this clonotype. This chain uses TRBV29-1 with TRBJ2-7; either TRBD1 or TRBD2 may fit D (6 bases each). The germline gives CDR1 SQVTM, CDR2 ANQGSEA. Trimming took off 4 bases at V and 4 bases at J, with 17 bases between the two ends. The CDR3 is 14 residues long. The CDR3 here is CSVAPRLGQYEQYF. The CDR3 DNA sequence: TGCAGCGTTGCGCCGAGACTAGGACAGTACGAGCAGTACTTC.

The chain carries TRBV10-3 and TRBJ2-3, with 7 bases matching TRBD2. The V gene's germline CDR1 is ENHRY and CDR2 SYGVKD. With V trimmed by 11 bases and J by 1 base, 9 bases remained unmatched. The CDR3 covers 14 residues. CDR3 sequence: CASGGAKGTDTQYF. The CDR3, as DNA: TGTGCCTCGGGGGGAGCTAAGGGCACAGATACGCAGTATTTT.

This clonotype was counted once. The J gene is TRBJ2-5, the V gene TRBV6-6; D may be TRBD1 or TRBD2 (5 bases each). The V end lost 8 bases, the J end lost 5 bases, and 12 bases lay between the germline ends. Looked up from germline, CDR1 is MNHNY and CDR2 is SVGAGI (reference sequence). The CDR3 has 12 residues. The chain's CDR3 is CASARDAETQYF. For the CDR3, the DNA is TGTGCCAGCGCCCGGGACGCGGAGACCCAGTACTTC.